These 30 T cell receptor beta chains came from one sample sequenced in a study of CXCR3-negative and CXCR3-positive naive CD8 T cells. Researchers prepared the TRB cDNA libraries using 5' RACE with UMI labels. Using the 5' RACE reads, TCRdb records one entry per CDR3 protein without DNA. This table holds about 6,600 distinct CDR3 sequences. Source material: naive CXCR3- CD8+ T cells from blood. Subset of the sample: CD45RO-CCR7+CD27+CD95- naive CD8+ T cells lacking CXCR3 (TNR3-). The origin of the receptors is a human donor in good health. Some clones in this sample may be carry-over from other donors' samples.

This clonotype is called medium-sized based on its frequency. The chain carries TRBV7-8 and TRBJ2-3; TCRdb's assignment of TRBD1 cannot be checked, as there is no DNA. Germline V gene lookup returns CDR1 SGHVS and CDR2 FQNEAQ. CDR3 length equals 14 residues. CDR3: CASMGDRGTDTQYF.

This clonotype registers medium-sized by frequency. The J gene is TRBJ1-1, the V gene TRBV18; there is no DNA to check the TCRdb D call of TRBD1. In germline, CDR1 is KGHSH, CDR2 LQKENI. This CDR3 is 16 amino acids long. CDR3 sequence reads: CASSPRSGTESTEAFF.

The chain carries TRBV20-1 and TRBJ2-7; the TCRdb call, TRBD2, lacks DNA for checking. Germline V gene sequence: CDR1 DFQATT, CDR2 SNEGSKA (reference sequence). This CDR3 has 12 residues. The CDR3: CSAHPEGYEQYF.

J is TRBJ2-1 and V is TRBV11-2; the D call from TCRdb, TRBD2, cannot be confirmed without DNA. CDR1 SGHAT and CDR2 FQNNGV come from the germline V gene. The CDR3 loop spans 17 amino acids. CDR3 region: CASSLDGGGPPYNEQFF.

Frequency places this clonotype as medium-sized. The V and J genes are TRBV7-9 and TRBJ1-1; TCRdb's D call of TRBD1 is untestable without DNA. The CDR3 totals 13 residues. Germline lookup yields CDR1 SEHNR and CDR2 FQNEAQ (reference sequence). The CDR3 sequence: CASSPQGNTEAFF. Filled out from reference TRBV7-9 and TRBJ1-1, the complete variable domain reads DTGVSQNPRHKITKRGQNVTFRCDPISEHNRLYWYRQTLGQGPEFLTYFQNEAQLEKSRLLSDRFSAERPKGSFSTLEIQRTEQGDSAMYLCASSPQGNTEAFFGQGTRLTVV.

This clonotype is medium-sized by frequency. This sequence joins TRBV11-2 and TRBJ2-2; TCRdb outputs TRBD2, but without DNA this stays unchecked. Germline CDR1 SGHAT, CDR2 FQNNGV. The CDR3 is made up of 20 amino acids. The CDR3 spells CASSLDRFPSSRSNTGELFF.

This clonotype registers medium-sized by frequency. The chain combines TRBV24-1 with TRBJ1-1; TCRdb names TRBD1, which stays unverified in the absence of DNA. The CDR3 loop spans 15 amino acids. Germline V gene data show CDR1 as KGHDR and CDR2 as SFDVKD. This CDR3 reads CATSEGQGGDTEAFF.

The chain recombines TRBV15 with TRBJ2-1; as DNA is missing, the TRBD1 call by TCRdb cannot be tested. CDR1 and CDR2 (germline): LNHNV, YYDKDF (reference sequence). The CDR3 contains 15 residues. CDR3 region: CATDRTGGSYNEQFF. The whole variable domain, remainder taken from reference TRBV15 and TRBJ2-1, is DAMVIQNPRYQVTQFGKPVTLSCSQTLNHNVMYWYQQKSSQAPKLLFHYYDKDFNNEADTPDNFQSRRPNTSFCFLDIRSPGLGDTAMYLCATDRTGGSYNEQFFGPGTRLTVL.

The CDR3 region is CASSSHGEAFF. This chain joins TRBV7-6 and TRBJ1-1. CDR3 length equals 11 residues. The germline CDR1 and CDR2 sequences are SGHVS and FNYEAQ.

The rearrangement uses TRBV29-1 and TRBJ2-2; there is no DNA to check the TCRdb D call of TRBD1. The CDR3 has 18 amino acids. Germline V gene sequence: CDR1 SQVTM, CDR2 ANQGSEA. The chain's CDR3 is CSVEGGHNGTGRAGELFF.

This clonotype is identified as medium-sized from frequency. This rearrangement joins TRBV29-1 to TRBJ2-1; there is no DNA to check the TCRdb D call of TRBD1. The CDR3 runs to 13 residues. Per germline, CDR1 SQVTM and CDR2 ANQGSEA. The chain's CDR3 is CSAGTGDQYEQFF.

The chain links TRBV5-6 to TRBJ1-2. Germline CDR1 is SGHDT and CDR2 is YYEEEE. The CDR3 sequence is 14 residues long. This CDR3 reads CASSPENFNYGYTF.

J is TRBJ2-1 and V is TRBV29-1. There are 12 residues in the CDR3. Germline V gene sequence: CDR1 SQVTM, CDR2 ANQGSEA. CDR3 amino acids: CSVEDRYNEQFF.

This clonotype registers medium-sized by frequency. The CDR3 sequence: CASSQNSGLGEKLFF. V is TRBV3-1 and J is TRBJ1-4; TCRdb reports TRBD1, a call that lacks DNA to check it against. Germline V gives CDR1 LGHDT, CDR2 YNNKEL (reference sequence). The CDR3 has 15 residues.

The V call is TRBV7-2, the J call TRBJ1-1. The germline gives CDR1 SGHTA, CDR2 FQGNSA. CDR3 length: 14 residues. The CDR3 is CASSQGYANTEAFF.

This chain joins TRBV6-5 and TRBJ2-3. Germline assignment: CDR1 MNHEY and CDR2 SVGAGI. The CDR3 totals 13 residues. This CDR3 reads CASSYQSTDTQYF.

This clonotype is labeled medium-sized (0.01 to 0.1%) based on frequency. The chain is built from TRBV7-6 and TRBJ2-1; the TCRdb call, TRBD1, lacks DNA for checking. The CDR3 covers 16 residues. The germline V gene has CDR1 SGHVS and CDR2 FNYEAQ. The CDR3 reads CASSPRTGESYNEQFF.

This clonotype registers medium-sized (0.01 to 0.1%) by frequency. The chain carries TRBV20-1 and TRBJ2-4; lacking DNA, the TRBD2 call made by TCRdb goes unchecked. Germline CDR1 reads DFQATT; CDR2 reads SNEGSKA (reference sequence). The CDR3 loop spans 13 amino acids. CDR3 amino acids: CSARTSEENIQYF.

Frequency places this clonotype as medium-sized (0.01 to 0.1%). The chain carries TRBV6-5 and TRBJ2-7; TCRdb names TRBD1, which stays unverified in the absence of DNA. Germline assignment: CDR1 MNHEY and CDR2 SVGAGI. CDR3 length: 14 residues. The CDR3 loop reads CASSPGTFSYEQYF.

This clonotype is called medium-sized based on its frequency. J is TRBJ2-1 and V is TRBV11-2; TCRdb names TRBD2, which stays unverified in the absence of DNA. CDR1 SGHAT and CDR2 FQNNGV come from the germline V gene. The CDR3 has 15 residues. CDR3 sequence: CASSLLAGGYNEQFF.

By frequency, this clonotype is medium-sized. The chain is built from TRBV27 and TRBJ2-1; TCRdb's assignment of TRBD2 cannot be checked, as there is no DNA. Germline-derived CDR1 and CDR2 are MNHEY and SMNVEV (reference sequence). The CDR3 has 16 amino acids. CDR3 sequence reads: CASSPRGASSYNEQFF.

The V call is TRBV19, the J call TRBJ2-1; lacking DNA, the TRBD1 call made by TCRdb goes unchecked. The CDR3 is 13 amino acids. CDR1 and CDR2 from the germline V gene are LNHDA and SQIVND (reference sequence). The CDR3 here is CASAPGQGNEQFF.

The chain is built from TRBV20-1 and TRBJ2-7; as DNA is missing, the TRBD2 call by TCRdb cannot be tested. The CDR3 sequence is 13 residues long. Germline CDR1 is DFQATT and CDR2 is SNEGSKA (reference sequence). The CDR3 region is CSARLAGSYEQYF.

The CDR3 is CASSLMGTGTDTQYF. This rearrangement joins TRBV28 to TRBJ2-3; the TRBD1 assignment by TCRdb is unverifiable without DNA. The CDR3 consists of 15 residues. Looked up from germline, CDR1 is MDHEN and CDR2 is SYDVKM.

The rearrangement joins TRBV28 to TRBJ2-1; TCRdb lists TRBD2, though no DNA is available to test this call. The CDR3 is made up of 14 amino acids. Germline V gene lookup returns CDR1 MDHEN and CDR2 SYDVKM. The CDR3 spells CASRPGTSDNEQFF.

The V call is TRBV20-1, the J call TRBJ2-1; there is no DNA to check the TCRdb D call of TRBD2. Germline CDR1 is DFQATT and CDR2 is SNEGSKA (reference sequence). The CDR3 has 16 residues. The CDR3 spells CSARDSRRGSYNEQFF.

The V call is TRBV28, the J call TRBJ1-2. Looked up from germline, CDR1 is MDHEN and CDR2 is SYDVKM. This CDR3 is built from 13 residues. The CDR3 loop is CASSKPSLRHYTF.

J is TRBJ2-1 and V is TRBV11-2; the TRBD1 assignment by TCRdb is unverifiable without DNA. In germline, CDR1 is SGHAT, CDR2 FQNNGV. This CDR3 spans 14 amino acids. CDR3 residues: CASSFGQGTYEQFF.

Its frequency marks this clonotype as medium-sized (0.01 to 0.1%). The chain combines TRBV29-1 with TRBJ2-2. This CDR3 spans 12 amino acids. Germline CDR1 and CDR2: SQVTM and ANQGSEA. The CDR3 spells CSVTGNTGELFF.

This clonotype ranks as medium-sized (0.01 to 0.1%) in terms of frequency. CDR3 in amino acids: CASSPRDTDTQYF. This chain uses TRBV7-9 with TRBJ2-3; there is no DNA to check the TCRdb D call of TRBD2. This CDR3 is 13 amino acids long. The germline V gene has CDR1 SEHNR and CDR2 FQNEAQ (reference sequence).